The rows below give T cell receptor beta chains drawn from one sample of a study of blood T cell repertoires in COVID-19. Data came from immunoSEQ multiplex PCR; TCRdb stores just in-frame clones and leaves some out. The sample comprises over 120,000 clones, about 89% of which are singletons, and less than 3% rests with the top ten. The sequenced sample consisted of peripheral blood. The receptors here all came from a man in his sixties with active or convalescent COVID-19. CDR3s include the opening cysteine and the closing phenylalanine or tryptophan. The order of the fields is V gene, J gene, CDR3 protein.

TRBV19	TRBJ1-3	CATRETWDRGNTIYF
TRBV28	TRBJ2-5	CASENGGAAGETQYF
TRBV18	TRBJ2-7	CASSRGQGTYEQYF
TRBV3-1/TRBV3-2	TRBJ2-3	CASSRLRDTQYF
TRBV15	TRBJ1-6	CATSRAQGNNSPLHF
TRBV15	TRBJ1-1	CATSPRDGRPEAFF
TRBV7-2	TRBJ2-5	CASSPRTGTGAQYF
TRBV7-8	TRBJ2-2	CASSRAMAGELFF
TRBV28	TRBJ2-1	CAILTRDRGFGEQFF
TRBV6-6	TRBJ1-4	CASTSTATNEKLFF
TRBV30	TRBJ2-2	CAWRWPGGVSTGELFF
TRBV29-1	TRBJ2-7	CSVVSRGPHEQYF
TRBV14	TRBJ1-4	CASSLTGGGVVEKLFF
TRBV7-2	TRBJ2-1	CASSLDFYNEQFF
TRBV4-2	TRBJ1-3	CASSPLQGPLSGNTIYF
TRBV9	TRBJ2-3	CASSERLAGVADTQYF
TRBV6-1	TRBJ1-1	CASSETVNTEAFF